This passage covers 26 T cell receptor beta chains from one sample sequenced in a study of cytomegalovirus exposure and HLA in healthy donors. Primers included in the PCR were 60 Vbeta and 13 Jbeta primers. Only in-frame clones appear in the TCRdb table, and some are missing; sequencing was by immunoSEQ multiplex PCR. The profile shows 80,000 to 95,000 clones, about 83% of them singletons. The material sequenced was PBMCs. These receptors were collected from a woman aged 18 to 35 in good health and CMV-seropositive.

This chain links TRBV18 with TRBJ1-2, with TRBD1 as a possible D gene (6 bases). V lost 0 bases, J lost 6 bases, and 11 bases lay in between. The CDR3 is 14 amino acids. Germline CDR1 and CDR2: KGHSH and LQKENI. The CDR3 loop reads CASSPPIRTDGYTF. The CDR3 bases are TGTGCCAGCTCACCACCAATCAGGACAGATGGCTACACCTTC.

The V gene is TRBV30, the J gene TRBJ2-3, with a possible D match to TRBD2 (6 bases). The V end was cut by 0 bases, the J end by 2 bases, with 24 bases between. CDR1 is GTSNPN and CDR2 is SVGIG in the germline V gene (reference sequence). The CDR3 spans 19 residues. The CDR3 reads CAWSVWDPWGEPTTDTQYF. Written as DNA, the CDR3 is TGTGCCTGGAGTGTTTGGGACCCGTGGGGGGAGCCGACCACAGATACGCAGTATTTT.

This clone was picked up one time. The CDR3 spells CASRVQGSYEQYF. In DNA, the CDR3 is TGTGCCAGCAGGGTTCAGGGTAGCTACGAGCAGTACTTC. This rearrangement joins TRBV6-1 to TRBJ2-7; possible D gene TRBD1, 5 bases. Deletions cut 6 bases from V and 3 bases from J, with 12 bases between. Germline V gene lookup returns CDR1 MNHNS and CDR2 SASEGT. This CDR3 is 13 amino acids long.

The V gene is TRBV6-5, the J gene TRBJ2-1; 13 bases align to TRBD2. J was trimmed by 12 bases and V by 7 bases; bases with no gene match: 9. The CDR3 is 14 residues long. Germline V gene data show CDR1 as MNHEY and CDR2 as SVGAGI. The CDR3: CASTTSGGAGMQFF. In DNA form, the CDR3 reads TGTGCCAGCACTACTAGCGGGGGGGCCGGGATGCAGTTCTTC.

As for this clone: At one end the junction does not follow the germline gene, possibly because of a read error. The chain joins TRBV6-5 to TRBJ1-4, with D possibly TRBD1 on 6 matching bases. Germline-derived CDR1 and CDR2 are MNHEY and SVGAGI. This CDR3 comprises 14 residues. CDR3 in DNA: TGTGCCAGCAGTCGGACAGCGTCTAACGAAAAACTGTTTTTT. It yields the protein CASSRTASNEKLFF.

The rearrangement links TRBV5-4 to TRBJ1-4; 10 bases are shared with TRBD1. CDR3 size: 17 residues. Germline CDR1 SGHNT, CDR2 YYREEE (reference sequence). Germline trimming cut 0 bases from V and 6 bases from J; bases unmatched to any gene: 8. CDR3 in amino acids: CASSLVGTGEADEKLFF. CDR3 nucleotide sequence: TGTGCCAGCAGCTTGGTAGGGACAGGGGAGGCGGATGAAAAACTGTTTTTT.

The gene calls are TRBV6-5 and TRBJ1-1; TRBD1 matches 9 bases. The CDR3 spans 14 residues. Losses at the gene ends were 2 bases for V and 6 bases for J; bases not matched to a gene: 4. The germline CDR1 and CDR2 sequences are MNHEY and SVGAGI. The CDR3 protein is CASSYRQGGAEAFF. Here the CDR3 DNA reads TGTGCCAGCAGTTACCGACAGGGGGGGGCTGAAGCTTTCTTT.

The rearrangement uses TRBV6-5 and TRBJ2-7; TRBD1 might be the D (6 bases). Trimming cost V 5 bases and J 2 bases, with 16 bases left between them. This CDR3 has 15 amino acids. Germline V gives CDR1 MNHEY, CDR2 SVGAGI. The CDR3 spells CASSVRDTSAYEQYF. The CDR3 bases are TGTGCCAGCAGTGTCCGGGACACCTCGGCCTACGAGCAGTACTTC.

This clone was observed a single time. This sequence joins TRBV4-2 and TRBJ2-1; weak D call: TRBD1 (6 bases). The V and J ends lost 0 bases and 5 bases respectively, with 17 bases between them. The CDR3 is made up of 17 amino acids. The germline V gene has CDR1 LGHNA and CDR2 YNFKEQ. Here the CDR3 DNA reads TGTGCCAGCAGCCAAGATTGGTTTGGGACACCGGACAATGAGCAGTTCTTC. Translating it yields CASSQDWFGTPDNEQFF.

This clone was recorded a few times. This chain connects TRBV2 to TRBJ1-5; 9 nucleotides agree with TRBD1. The CDR3 sequence is 14 residues long. Trimming at V came to 10 bases and at J to 3 bases, leaving 7 bases not matched to a gene. Germline V gene data show CDR1 as SNHLY and CDR2 as FYNNEI. CDR3 sequence: CATQTGGVNQPQHF. The CDR3 DNA reads TGTGCCACCCAGACAGGGGGTGTCAATCAGCCCCAGCATTTT.

The rearrangement joins TRBV5-1 to TRBJ2-7; weak D call: TRBD1 (6 bases). Trimming cost V 4 bases and J 8 bases, with 22 bases left between them. Germline V lookup: CDR1 SGHRS, CDR2 YFSETQ. The CDR3 sequence is 15 residues long. The CDR3 sequence is CASSPGDTFVGKQYF. The CDR3 DNA reads TGCGCCAGCAGCCCCGGGGACACCTTCGTGGGGAAGCAGTACTTC.

The chain employs TRBV13 and TRBJ1-2; no firm D call. Per germline, CDR1 PRHDT and CDR2 FYEKMQ (reference sequence). The V gene lost 1 base and the J gene lost 8 bases, with 14 bases spanning the gap. This CDR3 is 14 amino acids long. The CDR3 DNA reads as TGTGCCAGCAGCTTAGTCCTCCAGTGGGAGGGCTACACCTTC. This translates into CASSLVLQWEGYTF. Full variable domain (missing parts from reference TRBV13 and TRBJ1-2): AAGVIQSPRHLIKEKRETATLKCYPIPRHDTVYWYQQGPGQDPQFLISFYEKMQSDKGSIPDRFSAQQFSDYHSELNMSSLELGDSALYFCASSLVLQWEGYTFGSGTRLTVV.

The chain carries TRBV28 and TRBJ2-3, with D unclear. CDR3 length: 13 amino acids. The ends were cut back, 7 bases at V and 1 base at J, with 9 bases in the middle. Germline V gives CDR1 MDHEN, CDR2 SYDVKM. The chain's CDR3 is CASNTPGTDTQYF. DNA of the CDR3: TGTGCCAGCAATACCCCAGGCACAGATACGCAGTATTTT.

The chain combines TRBV27 with TRBJ2-7; 7 bases fit TRBD1. The V segment lost 3 bases and the J segment 3 bases; nucleotides outside the gene matches: 5. CDR3 length: 14 amino acids. Germline CDR1 and CDR2: MNHEY and SMNVEV (reference sequence). DNA of the CDR3: TGTGCCAGCAGTTTCGGCAGGGGGTTCTACGAGCAGTACTTC. Translated, it gives CASSFGRGFYEQYF.

The V and J genes are TRBV5-1 and TRBJ2-7, with a weak D call TRBD1 (5 bases). Trimming left V 8 bases short and J 2 bases short, with 14 bases between. This CDR3 contains 13 residues. Germline-derived CDR1 and CDR2 are SGHRS and YFSETQ. Here the CDR3 DNA reads TGCGCCAGTAGAGAAATGACAGCCTACGAGCAGTACTTC. It is translated as CASREMTAYEQYF.

Remarks on this clone: Other DNA variants within this sample encode the same CDR3. The chain uses TRBV7-9 and TRBJ2-5; no reliable D call. Trimming pared 1 base from V and 2 bases from J, leaving 8 bases between. Per germline, CDR1 SEHNR and CDR2 FQNEAQ (reference sequence). The CDR3 loop spans 14 amino acids. CDR3 sequence (DNA): TGTGCCAGCAGCTTAGTGGCGGATCAAGAGACCCAGTACTTC. Amino acids: CASSLVADQETQYF.

The chain employs TRBV4-1 and TRBJ2-1; 8 nucleotides match TRBD2. The CDR3 contains 15 residues. Germline lookup yields CDR1 MGHRA and CDR2 YSYEKL. The J segment lost 9 bases and the V segment lost 0 bases, leaving 7 bases of the junction unmatched. Here the CDR3 DNA reads TGCGCCAGCAGCCAAGATCGCGCTAGCGGGTTTGAGCAGTTCTTC. Encoded protein: CASSQDRASGFEQFF.

CDR3 in amino acids: CASSLAGGTYEQYF. The CDR3 bases are TGTGCCAGCAGTCTAGCGGGAGGAACCTACGAGCAGTACTTC. The rearrangement uses TRBV6-5 and TRBJ2-7; 11 nucleotides match TRBD2. Per germline, CDR1 MNHEY and CDR2 SVGAGI. With V trimmed by 5 bases and J by 2 bases, 2 bases remained unmatched. The CDR3 spans 14 residues.

V usage is TRBV9 and J usage is TRBJ2-6; D is ambiguous. Trimming left V 2 bases short and J 0 bases short, with 15 bases between. CDR1 is SGDLS, CDR2 YYNGEE, per germline. The CDR3 loop spans 18 amino acids. The CDR3 loop reads CASSVFPAENSGANVLTF. Written as DNA, the CDR3 is TGTGCCAGCAGCGTTTTCCCTGCAGAAAACTCTGGGGCCAACGTCCTGACTTTC.

The genes are TRBV5-1 and TRBJ2-2, with a tentative D call TRBD1 (6 bases). CDR3 length: 16 amino acids. CDR1 SGHRS and CDR2 YFSETQ come from the germline V gene. The V gene lost 4 bases and the J gene lost 4 bases, with 17 bases spanning the gap. CDR3 DNA: TGCGCCAGCAGCGGTCATAGGGGACAACTCACCGGGGAGCTGTTTTTT. Protein product: CASSGHRGQLTGELFF.

The chain joins TRBV6-5 to TRBJ2-4, with TRBD1 identical over 7 bases. This CDR3 region has 15 residues. The germline V gene encodes CDR1 MNHEY and CDR2 SVGAGI. Trimming cost V 0 bases and J 5 bases; bases outside gene matches: 4. CDR3 nucleotides: TGTGCCAGCAGTTACTCGACAGGGAATGAAAACATTCAGTACTTC. Its translation: CASSYSTGNENIQYF.

This clone was detected only once. The genes are TRBV2 and TRBJ2-5; 7 positions match TRBD1. V shed 8 bases, J shed 1 base, and the junction held 16 bases outside the gene matches. The CDR3 runs to 17 residues. Germline CDR1 SNHLY, CDR2 FYNNEI. Here the CDR3 reads CASRGQMSFVVQETQYF. In nucleotides, the CDR3 is TGTGCCAGCCGGGGACAGATGTCCTTCGTGGTCCAAGAGACCCAGTACTTC.

This rearrangement joins TRBV4-1 to TRBJ2-3, with 7 bases identical to TRBD2. The CDR3 consists of 17 residues. Looked up from germline, CDR1 is MGHRA and CDR2 is YSYEKL. V trimming: 1 base; J trimming: 1 base; junction bases outside the gene matches: 8. The CDR3 DNA is TGCGCCAGCAGCCAAGTGAGATCTAGCGGTGGCACAGATACGCAGTATTTT. It yields the protein CASSQVRSSGGTDTQYF.

This clone was counted a few times. The V call is TRBV6-1, the J call TRBJ2-7; 7 bases map to TRBD2. CDR3 length equals 15 residues. J was trimmed by 4 bases and V by 1 base; bases with no gene match: 7. Germline CDR1 and CDR2: MNHNS and SASEGT. The CDR3 bases are TGTGCCAGCAGTGAAGAACCTGGGGGGGGTTACGAGCAGTACTTC. Its translation is CASSEEPGGGYEQYF.

The chain links TRBV5-4 to TRBJ2-1; the match to TRBD2 covers 7 bases. V was clipped by 0 bases and J by 8 bases; unmatched bases: 8. CDR1 SGHNT and CDR2 YYREEE come from the germline V gene (reference sequence). This CDR3 is 15 amino acids long. The chain's CDR3 is CASSLAGTSVDEQFF. DNA for the CDR3: TGTGCCAGCAGCTTGGCCGGTACTAGCGTAGATGAGCAGTTCTTC.

This clone was found once. The V call is TRBV6-5, the J call TRBJ2-5, with TRBD2 matching over 8 bases. Trimming removed 7 bases from V and 3 bases from J; junction bases left unmatched: 10. Germline-derived CDR1 and CDR2 are MNHEY and SVGAGI. The CDR3 consists of 15 residues. The CDR3 spells CASKVRGGEEETQYF. CDR3 coding DNA: TGTGCCAGCAAAGTTCGGGGGGGAGAAGAAGAGACCCAGTACTTC.